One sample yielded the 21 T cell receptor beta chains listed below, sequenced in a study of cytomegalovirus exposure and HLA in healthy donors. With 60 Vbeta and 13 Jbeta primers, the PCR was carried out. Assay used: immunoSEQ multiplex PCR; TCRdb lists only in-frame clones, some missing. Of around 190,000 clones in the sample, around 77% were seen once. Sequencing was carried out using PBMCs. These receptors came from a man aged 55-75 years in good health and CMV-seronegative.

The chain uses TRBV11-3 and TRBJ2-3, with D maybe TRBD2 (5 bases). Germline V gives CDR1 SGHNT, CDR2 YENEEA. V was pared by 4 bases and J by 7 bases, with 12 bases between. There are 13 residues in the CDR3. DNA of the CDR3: TGTGCCAGCAGCTCCGGAGCGGAGTATACGCAGTATTTT. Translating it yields CASSSGAEYTQYF.

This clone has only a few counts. CDR3 region: CASSSKGQGARGYTF. The CDR3 DNA sequence: TGTGCCAGCAGTTCGAAGGGACAGGGGGCGAGGGGCTACACCTTC. The chain has TRBV6-6 and TRBJ1-2, with TRBD1 matching 12 bases. CDR1 is MNHNY and CDR2 is SVGAGI in the germline V gene (reference sequence). With V trimmed by 4 bases and J by 8 bases, 8 bases remained unmatched. The CDR3 is 15 amino acids.

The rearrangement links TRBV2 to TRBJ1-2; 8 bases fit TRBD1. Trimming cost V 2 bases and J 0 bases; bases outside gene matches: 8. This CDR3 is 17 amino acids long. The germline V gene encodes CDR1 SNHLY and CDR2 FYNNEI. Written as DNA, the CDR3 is TGTGCCAGCAGTGAAATTAGGCAGGGGGCCGCTAACTATGGCTACACCTTC. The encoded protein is CASSEIRQGAANYGYTF.

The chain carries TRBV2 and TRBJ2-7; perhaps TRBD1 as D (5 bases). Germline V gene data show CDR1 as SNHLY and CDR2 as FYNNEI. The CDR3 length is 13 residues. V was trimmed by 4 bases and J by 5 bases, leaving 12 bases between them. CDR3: CASSGETDHEQYF. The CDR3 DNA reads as TGTGCCAGCAGTGGAGAGACAGATCACGAGCAGTACTTC.

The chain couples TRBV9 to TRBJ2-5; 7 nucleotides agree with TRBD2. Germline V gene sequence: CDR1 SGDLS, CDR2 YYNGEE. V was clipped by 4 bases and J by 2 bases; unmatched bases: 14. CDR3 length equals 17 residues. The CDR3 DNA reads TGTGCCAGCAGCCTGGGGGGAGGGGCGGGGGATCAAGAGACCCAGTACTTC. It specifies CASSLGGGAGDQETQYF.

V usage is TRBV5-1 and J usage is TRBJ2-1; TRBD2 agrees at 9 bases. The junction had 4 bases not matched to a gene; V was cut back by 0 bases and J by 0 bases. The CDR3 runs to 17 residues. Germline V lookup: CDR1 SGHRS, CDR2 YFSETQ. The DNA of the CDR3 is TGCGCCAGCAGCTTGGCCGTTAGCGGGAGCTCCTACAATGAGCAGTTCTTC. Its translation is CASSLAVSGSSYNEQFF.

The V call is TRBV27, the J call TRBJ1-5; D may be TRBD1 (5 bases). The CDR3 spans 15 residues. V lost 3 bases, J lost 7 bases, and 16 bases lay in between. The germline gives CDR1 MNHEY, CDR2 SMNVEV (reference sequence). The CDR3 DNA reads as TGTGCCAGCAGTTTCGGGCAGGGAATAGGGCAGCCCCAGCATTTT. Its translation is CASSFGQGIGQPQHF.

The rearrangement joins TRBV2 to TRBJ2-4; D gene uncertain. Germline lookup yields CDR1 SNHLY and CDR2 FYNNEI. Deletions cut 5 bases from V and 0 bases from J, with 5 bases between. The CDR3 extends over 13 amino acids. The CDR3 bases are TGTGCCAGCAGTCTCCCAGCCAAAAACATTCAGTACTTC. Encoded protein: CASSLPAKNIQYF.

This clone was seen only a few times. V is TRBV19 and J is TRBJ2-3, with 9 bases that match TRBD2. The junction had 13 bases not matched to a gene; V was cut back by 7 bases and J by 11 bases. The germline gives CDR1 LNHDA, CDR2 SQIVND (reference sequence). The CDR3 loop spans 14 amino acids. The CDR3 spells CASTVREGIHRQYF. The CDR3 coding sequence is TGTGCCAGTACCGTGCGGGAGGGTATCCATCGGCAGTATTTT.

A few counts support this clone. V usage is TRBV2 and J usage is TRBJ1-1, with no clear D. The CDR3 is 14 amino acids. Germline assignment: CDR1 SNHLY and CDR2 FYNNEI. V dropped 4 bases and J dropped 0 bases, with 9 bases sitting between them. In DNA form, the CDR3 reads TGTGCCAGCAGTGTCGAGGTAATGAACACTGAAGCTTTCTTT. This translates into CASSVEVMNTEAFF. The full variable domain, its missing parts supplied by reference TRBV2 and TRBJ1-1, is EPEVTQTPSHQVTQMGQEVILRCVPISNHLYFYWYRQILGQKVEFLVSFYNNEISEKSEIFDDQFSVERPDGSNFTLKIRSTKLEDSAMYFCASSVEVMNTEAFFGQGTRLTVV.

In nucleotides, the CDR3 is TGTGCCAGCAGAGGAGGGGAGGTGGATGGCTACACCTTC. It specifies CASRGGEVDGYTF. The V gene is TRBV9, the J gene TRBJ1-2; TRBD1 might be the D (5 bases). Trimming took off 5 bases at V and 6 bases at J, with 14 bases between the two ends. CDR1 SGDLS and CDR2 YYNGEE come from the germline V gene. The CDR3 has 13 residues.

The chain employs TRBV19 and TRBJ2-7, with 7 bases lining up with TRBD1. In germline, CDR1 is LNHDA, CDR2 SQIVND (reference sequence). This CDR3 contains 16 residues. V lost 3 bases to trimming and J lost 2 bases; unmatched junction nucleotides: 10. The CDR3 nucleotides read TGTGCCAGTAGTATTCTTCCGGGACAGACTACCTACGAGCAGTACTTC. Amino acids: CASSILPGQTTYEQYF.

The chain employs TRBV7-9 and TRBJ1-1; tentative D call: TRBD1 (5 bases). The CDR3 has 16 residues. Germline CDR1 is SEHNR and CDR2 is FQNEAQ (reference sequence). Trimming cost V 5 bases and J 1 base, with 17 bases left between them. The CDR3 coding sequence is TGTGCCAGCAGCGCCACGTGGGGAGGGGAGAACACTGAAGCTTTCTTT. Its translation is CASSATWGGENTEAFF.

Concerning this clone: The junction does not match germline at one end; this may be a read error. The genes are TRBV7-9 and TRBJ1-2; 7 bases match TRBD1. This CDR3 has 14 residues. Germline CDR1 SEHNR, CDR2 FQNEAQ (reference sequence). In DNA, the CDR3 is TGTGCCACCATAGCCGGGACAGAGAACTATGGCTACCCCTTC. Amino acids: CATIAGTENYGYPF.

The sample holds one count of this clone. CDR3 loop: CASRRSGYSYNEQFF. DNA of the CDR3: TGTGCCAGCAGGAGATCAGGGTACTCCTACAATGAGCAGTTCTTC. The chain joins TRBV6-6 to TRBJ2-1; maybe TRBD1 (5 bases). Trimming took 6 bases from V and 0 from J, leaving 12 bases between them. From germline, CDR1 is MNHNY and CDR2 SVGAGI (reference sequence). The CDR3 covers 15 residues.

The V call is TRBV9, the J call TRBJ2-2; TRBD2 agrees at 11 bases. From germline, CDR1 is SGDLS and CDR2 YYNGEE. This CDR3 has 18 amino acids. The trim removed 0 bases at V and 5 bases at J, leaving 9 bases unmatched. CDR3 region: CASSVAPSGGLRTGELFF. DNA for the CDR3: TGTGCCAGCAGCGTAGCTCCTAGCGGGGGGCTACGAACCGGGGAGCTGTTTTTT.

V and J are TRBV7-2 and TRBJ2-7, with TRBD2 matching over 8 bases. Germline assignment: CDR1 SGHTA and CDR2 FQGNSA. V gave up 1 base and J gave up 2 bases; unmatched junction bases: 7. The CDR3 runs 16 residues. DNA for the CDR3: TGTGCCAGCAGCTTAGATGGTAGCGGGACTCCCTACGAGCAGTACTTC. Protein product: CASSLDGSGTPYEQYF.

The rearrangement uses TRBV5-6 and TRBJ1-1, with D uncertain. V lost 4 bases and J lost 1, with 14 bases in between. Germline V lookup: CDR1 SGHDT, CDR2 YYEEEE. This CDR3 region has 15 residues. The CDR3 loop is CASSKSGRRNTEAFF. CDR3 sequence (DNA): TGTGCCAGCAGCAAATCGGGGAGAAGGAACACTGAAGCTTTCTTT. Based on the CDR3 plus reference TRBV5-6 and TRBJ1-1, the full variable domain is DAGVTQSPTHLIKTRGQQVTLRCSPKSGHDTVSWYQQALGQGPQFIFQYYEEEERQRGNFPDRFSGHQFPNYSSELNVNALLLGDSALYLCASSKSGRRNTEAFFGQGTRLTVV.

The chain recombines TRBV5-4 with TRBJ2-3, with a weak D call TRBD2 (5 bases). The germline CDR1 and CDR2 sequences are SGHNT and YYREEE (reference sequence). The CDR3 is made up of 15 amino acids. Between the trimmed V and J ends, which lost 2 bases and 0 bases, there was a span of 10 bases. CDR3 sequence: CASSFGLTSTDTQYF. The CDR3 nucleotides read TGTGCCAGCAGCTTCGGACTGACTAGCACAGATACGCAGTATTTT. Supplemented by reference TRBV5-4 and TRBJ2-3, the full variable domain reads ETGVTQSPTHLIKTRGQQVTLRCSSQSGHNTVSWYQQALGQGPQFIFQYYREEENGRGNFPPRFSGLQFPNYSSELNVNALELDDSALYLCASSFGLTSTDTQYFGPGTRLTVL.

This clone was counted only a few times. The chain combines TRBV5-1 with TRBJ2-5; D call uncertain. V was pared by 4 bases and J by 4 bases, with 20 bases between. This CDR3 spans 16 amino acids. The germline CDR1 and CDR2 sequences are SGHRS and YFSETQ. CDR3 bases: TGCGCCAGCAGCCCCGCTAAAAGACAAGGAACAGAGACCCAGTACTTC. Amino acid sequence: CASSPAKRQGTETQYF.

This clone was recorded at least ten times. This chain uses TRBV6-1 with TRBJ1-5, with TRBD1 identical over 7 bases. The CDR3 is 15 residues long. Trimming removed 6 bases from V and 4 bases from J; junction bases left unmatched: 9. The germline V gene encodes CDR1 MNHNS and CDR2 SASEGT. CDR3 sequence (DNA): TGTGCCAGCAGAACGGGACAGTACGCGAATCAGCCCCAGCATTTT. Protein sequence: CASRTGQYANQPQHF.